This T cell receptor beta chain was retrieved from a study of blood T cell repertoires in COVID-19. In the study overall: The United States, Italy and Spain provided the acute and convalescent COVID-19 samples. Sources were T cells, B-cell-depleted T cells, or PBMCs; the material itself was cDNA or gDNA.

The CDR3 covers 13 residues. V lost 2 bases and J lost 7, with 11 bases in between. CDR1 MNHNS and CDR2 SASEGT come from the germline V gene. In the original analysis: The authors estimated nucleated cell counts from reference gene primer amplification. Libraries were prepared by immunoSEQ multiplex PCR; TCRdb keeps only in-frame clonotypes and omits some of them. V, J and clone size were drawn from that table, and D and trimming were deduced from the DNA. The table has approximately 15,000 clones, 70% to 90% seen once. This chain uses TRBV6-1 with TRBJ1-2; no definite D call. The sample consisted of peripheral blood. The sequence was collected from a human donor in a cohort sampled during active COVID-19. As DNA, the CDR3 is TGTGCCAGCAGTGAATCGAGTCTGTTTGGCTACACCTTC. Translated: CASSESSLFGYTF.